This T cell receptor beta chain was observed in a study of PD-L1 blockade in urothelial cancer. At the level of the study: Patients had undergone 0 to 3 prior chemotherapy regimens.

What went into each PCR as a spike was synthetic TCR analog templates. Sequencing used immunoSEQ multiplex PCR; TCRdb keeps in-frame clones, though not all of them. The sample shows about 43,000 clones, 85% to 90% of them seen only once. There were between 1 and 8 samples from each patient, taken pretreatment and on-treatment. This clone was found once. The germline gives CDR1 SNHLY, CDR2 FYNNEI. CDR3 length: 16 residues. V was clipped by 6 bases and J by 5 bases, with 20 bases between them. Sample: PBMCs, taken around atezolizumab (anti-PD-L1) treatment. The sequence was collected from a woman aged 55-69 years with urothelial cancer. J is TRBJ2-4 and V is TRBV2; weak D call: TRBD2 (6 bases). The CDR3 region is CASSGGGVSLENIQYF. The CDR3 DNA reads as TGTGCCAGCAGCGGAGGAGGGGTTTCCCTTGAAAACATTCAGTACTTC.